Listed here are 28 T cell receptor beta chains from one sample, sequenced in a study of blood T cell repertoires in COVID-19. Profiled with immunoSEQ multiplex PCR; TCRdb holds only in-frame clones, not every one. This table has some 150,000 clones, 87% appearing once. Sequenced input: peripheral blood. All receptors derive from a woman aged 45 to 65 with active or convalescent COVID-19.

The gene calls are TRBV5-8 and TRBJ2-7, with D tentatively TRBD1 (5 bases). Per the germline V gene, CDR1 is SGHTS and CDR2 is YDEGEE. CDR3 length: 13 amino acids. V was trimmed by 2 bases and J by 9 bases, leaving 15 bases between them. This CDR3 reads CASSFGQTGRQYF. CDR3 nucleotide sequence: TGTGCCAGCAGCTTCGGACAAACAGGCAGGCAGTACTTC. The complete variable domain, with remaining parts taken from reference TRBV5-8 and TRBJ2-7, reads EAGVTQSPTHLIKTRGQQATLRCSPISGHTSVYWYQQALGLGLQFLLWYDEGEERNRGNFPPRFSGRQFPNYSSELNVNALELEDSALYLCASSFGQTGRQYFGPGTRLTVT.

This chain connects TRBV6-1 to TRBJ2-6; 11 bases are a match to TRBD2. Germline V lookup: CDR1 MNHNS, CDR2 SASEGT. The CDR3 runs 17 residues. J lost 7 bases, V lost 2 bases, and 7 bases had no gene match. The CDR3 here is CASSERLAGLNANVLTF. The CDR3 DNA reads as TGTGCCAGCAGTGAAAGACTAGCGGGACTTAATGCCAACGTCCTGACTTTC.

CDR3 residues: CASSPKRTAPAAFF. For the CDR3, the DNA is TGTGCCAGTAGTCCCAAACGGACAGCCCCGGCGGCTTTCTTT. This sequence joins TRBV19 and TRBJ1-1; the D gene is possibly TRBD1 (6 bases). Trimming removed 5 bases at V and 11 bases at J, with 21 bases between. The CDR3 is 14 residues long. Germline lookup yields CDR1 LNHDA and CDR2 SQIVND (reference sequence).

The chain carries TRBV2 and TRBJ1-6; possibly TRBD1 for D (5 bases). The CDR3 has 14 amino acids. Germline V gene data show CDR1 as SNHLY and CDR2 as FYNNEI. Trimming stripped 1 base from V and 11 bases from J, with 12 bases between. CDR3 sequence (DNA): TGTGCCAGCAGTGAAGAAAGGGGTAGGACACCCCTCCACTTT. It encodes CASSEERGRTPLHF.

The chain has TRBV19 and TRBJ1-1; TRBD1 might be the D (5 bases). The CDR3 runs 13 residues. V gave up 6 bases and J gave up 4 bases, with 12 bases separating them. The germline gives CDR1 LNHDA, CDR2 SQIVND (reference sequence). The CDR3: CASRDTPSTEAFF. CDR3 coding DNA: TGTGCCAGTAGGGACACCCCCTCCACTGAAGCTTTCTTT.

The V and J genes are TRBV15 and TRBJ1-1; D uncertain. Germline CDR1 is LNHNV and CDR2 is YYDKDF (reference sequence). V lost 0 bases, J lost 2 bases, and 4 bases lay in between. The CDR3 is 13 amino acids. CDR3 bases: TGTGCCACCAGCAGAGATAAAAACACTGAAGCTTTCTTT. Amino acids: CATSRDKNTEAFF.

Turning to this clone: Other nucleotide sequences in the sample specify the same CDR3. The J gene is TRBJ2-1, the V gene TRBV5-1; 9 nucleotides agree with TRBD1. V lost 4 bases to trimming and J lost 4 bases; unmatched junction nucleotides: 6. This CDR3 has 15 amino acids. The germline gives CDR1 SGHRS, CDR2 YFSETQ. The CDR3 spells CASSTGQGSYNEQFF. In nucleotides, the CDR3 is TGCGCCAGCAGCACAGGACAGGGGTCGTACAATGAGCAGTTCTTC.

J is TRBJ1-3 and V is TRBV6-1; tentative D call: TRBD1 (5 bases). The CDR3 totals 14 residues. Germline values: CDR1 MNHNS, CDR2 SASEGT. V shed 2 bases and J shed 4 bases, with 9 bases lying between them. This chain's CDR3 is CASSEIGGGNTIYF. CDR3 bases: TGTGCCAGCAGTGAAATCGGGGGGGGAAACACCATATATTTT.

The CDR3 loop is CASRRSPGQNNSGNTIYF. The CDR3 nucleotides read TGTGCCAGCAGACGGAGCCCGGGACAGAACAACTCTGGAAACACCATATATTTT. This chain connects TRBV2 to TRBJ1-3, with TRBD1 matching over 7 bases. V lost 6 bases, J lost 0 bases, and 14 bases stayed unmatched. The CDR3 spans 18 residues. Germline CDR1 and CDR2: SNHLY and FYNNEI.

The chain couples TRBV20-1 to TRBJ2-6, with a tentative D call TRBD2 (5 bases). V lost 3 bases, J lost 0 bases, and 12 bases lay in between. The length of the CDR3 is 16 residues. Germline CDR1 DFQATT, CDR2 SNEGSKA (reference sequence). Here the CDR3 reads CSASRETSSGANVLTF. DNA for the CDR3: TGCAGTGCTAGTAGGGAGACCAGCTCTGGGGCCAACGTCCTGACTTTC.

This clone occurred once. In DNA, the CDR3 is TGTGCCAGCAGCTTAGAACGAACAGGGACCTATGGCTACACCTTC. It codes for CASSLERTGTYGYTF. This chain links TRBV5-4 with TRBJ1-2, with a weak D call TRBD1 (6 bases). Germline values: CDR1 SGHNT, CDR2 YYREEE (reference sequence). The CDR3 consists of 15 residues. V lost 2 bases and J lost 4, with 15 bases in between.

This rearrangement joins TRBV9 to TRBJ2-4; TRBD1 might be the D (6 bases). The length of the CDR3 is 19 residues. The germline CDR1 and CDR2 sequences are SGDLS and YYNGEE. V gave up 4 bases and J gave up 1 base, with 24 bases separating them. This chain's CDR3 is CASSRPCDRSFMAKNIQYF. In nucleotides, the CDR3 is TGTGCCAGCAGCCGACCGTGTGACAGGAGTTTCATGGCCAAAAACATTCAGTACTTC.

This clone has a single count. The chain couples TRBV9 to TRBJ2-3; 9 nucleotides match TRBD1. V lost 6 bases and J lost 6; bases outside the gene matches: 14. This CDR3 region has 16 residues. Germline lookup yields CDR1 SGDLS and CDR2 YYNGEE. This CDR3 is CASNPRDRAPWDTQYF. In nucleotides, the CDR3 is TGTGCCAGCAATCCCCGGGACAGGGCACCGTGGGATACGCAGTATTTT.

This chain connects TRBV7-8 to TRBJ1-2, with D unclear. V gave up 1 base and J gave up 8 bases, with 14 bases separating them. The CDR3 is 14 amino acids. Germline V lookup: CDR1 SGHVS, CDR2 FQNEAQ. CDR3 loop: CASSLDGGYEGYTF. CDR3 coding DNA: TGTGCCAGCAGCTTAGACGGCGGATATGAAGGCTACACCTTC.

The V and J genes are TRBV7-2 and TRBJ1-1; 7 bases are shared with TRBD1. CDR3 length equals 13 residues. V was pared by 2 bases and J by 7 bases, with 4 bases of the junction left unmatched. Germline assignment: CDR1 SGHTA and CDR2 FQGNSA. The CDR3 DNA reads TGTGCCAGCAGCTTAAGGGGGACAGTTGAAGCTTTCTTT. Amino acids: CASSLRGTVEAFF.

This clone has only a few counts. This chain joins TRBV5-1 and TRBJ1-6; 7 nucleotides match TRBD1. The ends lost 4 bases at V and 6 bases at J; junction bases unmatched: 7. CDR1 and CDR2 (germline): SGHRS, YFSETQ. This CDR3 is built from 15 residues. CDR3 DNA sequence: TGCGCCAGCAGCAATGGGTACAGGGGTAATTCACCCCTCCACTTT. Translated: CASSNGYRGNSPLHF.

The rearrangement links TRBV9 to TRBJ2-2; D is uncertain. V lost 0 bases, J lost 4 bases, and 7 bases lay in between. This CDR3 has 14 residues. Germline CDR1 SGDLS, CDR2 YYNGEE. The CDR3: CASSVDPITGELFF. The CDR3 bases are TGTGCCAGCAGCGTAGACCCTATCACCGGGGAGCTGTTTTTT.

V and J are TRBV3-1 (or the pseudogene TRBV3-2) and TRBJ2-1; TRBD2 agrees at 7 bases. The CDR3 contains 16 residues. Germline lookup yields CDR1 LGHDT and CDR2 YNNKEL (reference sequence). V shed 4 bases and J 8 bases; nucleotides not matched to a gene: 14. This chain's CDR3 is CASSPPLGGSEDEQFF. The CDR3 nucleotides are TGTGCCAGCAGCCCCCCCCTGGGCGGGAGTGAGGATGAGCAGTTCTTC.

The genes are TRBV7-2 and TRBJ1-3, with TRBD1 as a possible D gene (6 bases). The V gene lost 2 bases and the J gene lost 4 bases, with 12 bases spanning the gap. The CDR3 extends over 15 amino acids. The germline V gene has CDR1 SGHTA and CDR2 FQGNSA. The DNA of the CDR3 is TGTGCCAGCAGCTTATCACAGGGAGCAGGAAACACCATATATTTT. Translating gives CASSLSQGAGNTIYF.

The chain has TRBV7-3 and TRBJ1-4; weak D call: TRBD1 (5 bases). Germline-derived CDR1 and CDR2 are SGHTA and FQGTGA. The CDR3 is 15 amino acids. The V gene lost 5 bases and the J gene lost 3 bases, with 13 bases spanning the gap. CDR3 protein: CASSPSGGANEKLFF. Here the CDR3 DNA reads TGTGCCAGCAGCCCCAGCGGGGGTGCTAATGAAAAACTGTTTTTT. Full variable domain (remainder filled in from reference TRBV7-3 and TRBJ1-4): GAGVSQTPSNKVTEKGKYVELRCDPISGHTALYWYRQSLGQGPEFLIYFQGTGAADDSGLPNDRFFAVRPEGSVSTLKIQRTERGDSAVYLCASSPSGGANEKLFFGSGTQLSVL.

The chain recombines TRBV6-5 with TRBJ1-2; 7 nucleotides match TRBD1. The CDR3 sequence is 12 residues long. Germline trimming cut 2 bases from V and 8 bases from J; bases unmatched to any gene: 2. Germline V CDR1 and CDR2: MNHEY, SVGAGI. The CDR3 sequence is CASSYPQGGYTF. In DNA, the CDR3 is TGTGCCAGCAGTTACCCACAGGGGGGCTACACCTTC.

V is TRBV6-2 or TRBV6-3 and J is TRBJ1-6, with a weak D call TRBD1 (6 bases). Germline V CDR1 and CDR2: MNHEY, SVGEGT. Trimming shortened V by 5 bases and J by 4 bases, and 15 bases separated the two germline ends. The CDR3 is 16 residues long. The CDR3 region has the DNA TGTGCCAGCAGTCGACAGGAAGGCCGTTATAATTCACCCCTCCACTTT. It translates to CASSRQEGRYNSPLHF.

The chain recombines TRBV24-1 with TRBJ2-7; D is undetermined. The V gene's germline CDR1 is KGHDR and CDR2 SFDVKD. V was clipped by 9 bases and J by 5 bases, with 19 bases between them. This CDR3 has 14 residues. CDR3 sequence (DNA): TGTGCCACCGAGGCGATGAGGAAAGAAAACGAGCAGTACTTC. This encodes CATEAMRKENEQYF.

The genes are TRBV7-2 and TRBJ2-1; TRBD1 might be the D (6 bases). Trimming cost V 3 bases and J 2 bases, with 11 bases left between them. CDR1 SGHTA and CDR2 FQGNSA come from the germline V gene. This CDR3 has 15 amino acids. The CDR3 sequence is CASSLVGTTYNEQFF. CDR3 DNA: TGTGCCAGCAGCTTGGTCGGGACAACCTACAATGAGCAGTTCTTC. Based on the CDR3 plus reference TRBV7-2 and TRBJ2-1, the full variable domain is GAGVSQSPSNKVTEKGKDVELRCDPISGHTALYWYRQSLGQGLEFLIYFQGNSAPDKSGLPSDRFSAERTGGSVSTLTIQRTQQEDSAVYLCASSLVGTTYNEQFFGPGTRLTVL.

The chain couples TRBV10-1 to TRBJ1-2, with D maybe TRBD1 (6 bases). Germline V gives CDR1 WNHNN, CDR2 SYGVQD (reference sequence). Trimming took 5 bases from V and 4 from J, leaving 17 bases between them. The CDR3 spans 15 residues. The CDR3 DNA follows: TGCGCCAGCAGTATTACAGGGATAGCTAGCTATGGCTACACCTTC. Its translation: CASSITGIASYGYTF.

Only one count was recorded for this clone. The V gene is TRBV21-1, the J gene TRBJ2-7; the D segment call TRBD2 is taken from the table without a DNA check. TRBV21-1 is an annotated pseudogene. The CDR3 is 16 amino acids. The CDR3 region has the DNA TGTGCCAGCAGCAAAGGAGGTAGTTCGGGGACCTACGAGCAGTACTTC. Residues: CASSKGGSSGTYEQYF.

This rearrangement joins TRBV12-3 or TRBV12-4 to TRBJ2-7; D unclear. The CDR3 extends over 11 amino acids. V lost 6 bases and J 7 bases, leaving 10 bases between the germline ends. CDR3 nucleotide sequence: TGTGCCAGCAGCCTTGGGCTGGAGCAGTACTTC. This gives the protein CASSLGLEQYF.

The chain combines TRBV5-4 with TRBJ2-1, with 10 bases aligning to TRBD2. V lost 4 bases, J lost 7 bases, and 8 bases stayed unmatched. The CDR3 contains 15 residues. The germline V gene encodes CDR1 SGHNT and CDR2 YYREEE (reference sequence). CDR3 in DNA: TGTGCCAGCAGCCGAGCGGGAGGGCCTAGGAATGAGCAGTTCTTC. Translated, it gives CASSRAGGPRNEQFF.